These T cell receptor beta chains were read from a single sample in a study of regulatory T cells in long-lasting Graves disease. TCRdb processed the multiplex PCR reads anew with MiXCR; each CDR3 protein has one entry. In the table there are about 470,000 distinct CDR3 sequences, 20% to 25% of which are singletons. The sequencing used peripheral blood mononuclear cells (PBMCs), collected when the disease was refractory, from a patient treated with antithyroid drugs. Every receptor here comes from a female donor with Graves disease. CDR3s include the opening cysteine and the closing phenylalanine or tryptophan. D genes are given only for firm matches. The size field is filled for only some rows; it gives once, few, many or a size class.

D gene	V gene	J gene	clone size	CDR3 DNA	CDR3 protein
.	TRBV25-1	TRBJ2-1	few	TGTGCCAGCAGTGAAGGGAGAAATGAGCAGTTCTTC	CASSEGRNEQFF
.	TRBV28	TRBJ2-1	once	TGTGCCAGCAGTTTACTAGTCGCCGCTCCAAATGAGCAGTTCTTC	CASSLLVAAPNEQFF
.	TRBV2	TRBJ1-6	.	TGTGCCAGCGCCCCGGAGGTTGGGCCTGGGTCACCCCTCCACTTT	CASAPEVGPGSPLHF
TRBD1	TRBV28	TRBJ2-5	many	TGTGCCAGCAGTCGACCGGGACAGGGGGCTGGGGAGACCCAGTACTTC	CASSRPGQGAGETQYF
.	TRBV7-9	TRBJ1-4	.	TGTGCCAGCAGCTCGGTGAACTTCAACAATGAAAAACTGTTTTTT	CASSSVNFNNEKLFF
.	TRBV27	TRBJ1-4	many	TGTGCCAGCCAGGATACCACCGGGGAAAAACTGTTTTTT	CASQDTTGEKLFF
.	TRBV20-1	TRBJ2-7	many	TGCAGTGCTGGCCGCCGAGGGGTCGTCTACGAGCAGTACTTC	CSAGRRGVVYEQYF
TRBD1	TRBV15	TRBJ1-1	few	TGTGCCACCAGCAGAGATACAGGGGTCGCTGAAGCTTTCTTT	CATSRDTGVAEAFF
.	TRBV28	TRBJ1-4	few	TGTGCCAGCACCAGGGGAGCGGGTGGTGAAAAACTGTTTTTT	CASTRGAGGEKLFF
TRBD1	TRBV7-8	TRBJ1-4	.	TGTGCCAGCAGCCCGACAGGGTCAACTAATGAAAAACTGTTTTTT	CASSPTGSTNEKLFF
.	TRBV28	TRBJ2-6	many	TGTGCCAGCAGTCCCTCTGGGGCCAACGTCCTGACTTTC	CASSPSGANVLTF
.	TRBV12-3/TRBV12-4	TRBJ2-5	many	TGTGCCAGCAGACCTGGGGCTGAGGAGACCCAGTACTTC	CASRPGAEETQYF
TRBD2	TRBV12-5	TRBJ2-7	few	TGTGCTAGTGGTACGGGACTAGCGAGTTACTACGAGCAGTACTTC	CASGTGLASYYEQYF